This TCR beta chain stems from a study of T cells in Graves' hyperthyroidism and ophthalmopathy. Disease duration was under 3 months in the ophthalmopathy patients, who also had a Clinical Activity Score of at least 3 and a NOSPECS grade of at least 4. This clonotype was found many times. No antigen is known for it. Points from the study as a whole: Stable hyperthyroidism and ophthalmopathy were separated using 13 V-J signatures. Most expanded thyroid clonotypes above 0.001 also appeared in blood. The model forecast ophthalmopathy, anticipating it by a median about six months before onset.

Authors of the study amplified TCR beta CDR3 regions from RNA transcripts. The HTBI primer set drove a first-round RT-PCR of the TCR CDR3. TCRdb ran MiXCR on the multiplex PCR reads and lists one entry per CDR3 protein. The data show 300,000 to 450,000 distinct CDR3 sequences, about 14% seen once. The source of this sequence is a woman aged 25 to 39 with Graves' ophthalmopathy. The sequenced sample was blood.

CDR3 amino acids: CASSPRGGVLTF. The CDR3 DNA is TGTGCCAGCAGCCCCAGGGGTGGCGTCCTGACTTTC. The V and J genes are TRBV12-3 or TRBV12-4 and TRBJ2-6, with TRBD1 as a possible D gene (6 bases). The V end lost 6 bases, the J end lost 12 bases, and 12 bases lay between the germline ends. The CDR3 is made up of 12 amino acids.